One and the same sample provided the 24 T cell receptor beta chains below, sequenced in a study of blood T cell repertoires in COVID-19. Clones were sequenced by immunoSEQ multiplex PCR, and TCRdb holds only the in-frame ones, with some missing. The sample holds some 29,000 clones, roughly 90% seen once. The sequencing sample was made of peripheral blood. Receptors originate from a human donor in a cohort sampled during active COVID-19.

The chain links TRBV11-3 to TRBJ2-1; 10 bases agree with TRBD1. CDR1 is SGHNT, CDR2 YENEEA, per germline. The V segment lost 4 bases and the J segment 5 bases; nucleotides outside the gene matches: 8. The CDR3 length is 16 residues. CDR3 amino acids: CASSSGQGKSDNEQFF. DNA of the CDR3: TGTGCCAGCAGCTCGGGACAGGGGAAATCTGACAATGAGCAGTTCTTC.

The gene calls are TRBV10-3 and TRBJ1-1; the match to TRBD1 covers 7 bases. Germline CDR1 and CDR2: ENHRY and SYGVKD. This CDR3 comprises 12 residues. Germline trimming cut 6 bases from V and 7 bases from J; bases unmatched to any gene: 5. The CDR3: CAISRTGVEAFF. CDR3 nucleotides: TGTGCCATCAGCAGGACAGGTGTTGAAGCTTTCTTT.

V gene TRBV5-8 combines with J gene TRBJ1-1; 7 nucleotides align to TRBD1. CDR3 length equals 14 residues. The J segment lost 0 bases and the V segment lost 4 bases, leaving 3 bases of the junction unmatched. Germline loops: CDR1 SGHTS, CDR2 YDEGEE. For the CDR3, the DNA is TGTGCCAGCAGCGGACAGGCGATGAACACTGAAGCTTTCTTT. It yields the protein CASSGQAMNTEAFF.

This clone appeared a single time. The chain couples TRBV18 to TRBJ1-5, with 7 nucleotides matching TRBD1. Germline trimming cut 4 bases from V and 3 bases from J; bases unmatched to any gene: 6. From germline, CDR1 is KGHSH and CDR2 LQKENI. This CDR3 contains 15 residues. The CDR3 DNA follows: TGTGCCAGCTCACAAAATACAGGGGACAATCAGCCCCAGCATTTT. Its protein product is CASSQNTGDNQPQHF.

V and J are TRBV5-1 and TRBJ2-5, with 7 bases aligning to TRBD1. The junction had 6 bases not matched to a gene; V was cut back by 3 bases and J by 1 base. The CDR3 runs to 15 residues. Germline V lookup: CDR1 SGHRS, CDR2 YFSETQ. CDR3 nucleotides: TGCGCCAGCAGCTACCGACAGGGAACCCAAGAGACCCAGTACTTC. Translating it yields CASSYRQGTQETQYF.

V gene TRBV4-2 combines with J gene TRBJ2-3; TRBD2 aligns across 10 bases. The germline gives CDR1 LGHNA, CDR2 YNFKEQ. V lost 4 bases, J lost 3 bases, and 7 bases stayed unmatched. The CDR3 is 16 residues long. DNA for the CDR3: TGTGCCAGCAGCCGAGGTAGCGGGGGGCCAACAGATACGCAGTATTTT. It translates to CASSRGSGGPTDTQYF.

V is TRBV6-6 and J is TRBJ1-2; D is ambiguous. Trimming cost V 6 bases and J 0 bases, with 14 bases left between them. The CDR3 is made up of 15 amino acids. CDR1 and CDR2 (germline): MNHNY, SVGAGI (reference sequence). The CDR3 reads CASSPGRQTNYGYTF. DNA of the CDR3: TGTGCCAGCAGCCCCGGGAGGCAGACTAACTATGGCTACACCTTC.

This chain joins TRBV12-3 or TRBV12-4 and TRBJ2-3; D possibly corresponds to TRBD1 (5 bases). CDR3 length equals 13 residues. Trimming pared 6 bases from V and 5 bases from J, leaving 12 bases between. CDR3 residues: CASSQGRIDTQYF. The CDR3 DNA follows: TGTGCCAGCAGCCAGGGCAGAATAGATACGCAGTATTTT.

This clone has only one observation. V usage is TRBV5-1 and J usage is TRBJ1-1, with D maybe TRBD1 (6 bases). V dropped 4 bases and J dropped 1 base, with 11 bases sitting between them. Germline V gene sequence: CDR1 SGHRS, CDR2 YFSETQ. This CDR3 is built from 14 residues. The CDR3, as DNA: TGCGCCAGCAGCATCCGACAGGCGAACACTGAAGCTTTCTTT. Translation gives CASSIRQANTEAFF. The variable domain in full, completed from reference TRBV5-1 and TRBJ1-1, reads KAGVTQTPRYLIKTRGQQVTLSCSPISGHRSVSWYQQTPGQGLQFLFEYFSETQRNKGNFPGRFSGRQFSNSRSEMNVSTLELGDSALYLCASSIRQANTEAFFGQGTRLTVV.

This chain links TRBV24-1 with TRBJ2-7; 9 bases are a match to TRBD1. Germline loops: CDR1 KGHDR, CDR2 SFDVKD. The CDR3 loop spans 17 amino acids. V shed 4 bases, J shed 2 bases, and the junction held 11 bases outside the gene matches. The CDR3 protein is CATSDTHRDRVAYEQYF. The CDR3 nucleotides read TGTGCCACCAGTGACACACACCGGGACAGGGTGGCCTACGAGCAGTACTTC.

V is TRBV7-3 and J is TRBJ1-5, with a possible D match to TRBD1 (5 bases). The V end was cut by 0 bases, the J end by 4 bases, with 16 bases between. The germline CDR1 and CDR2 sequences are SGHTA and FQGTGA. CDR3 length: 17 residues. This chain's CDR3 is CASSLTGKLKGNQPQHF. CDR3 nucleotide sequence: TGTGCCAGCAGCTTAACGGGGAAATTAAAGGGGAATCAGCCCCAGCATTTT.

CDR3 DNA: TGTGCCAGCTCACCAAGTGGCTCGCCTCGAGAGCAGTACTTC. It specifies CASSPSGSPREQYF. The genes are TRBV18 and TRBJ2-7; D ambiguous. Trimming took off 2 bases at V and 7 bases at J, with 15 bases between the two ends. This CDR3 contains 14 residues. The germline gives CDR1 KGHSH, CDR2 LQKENI.

This clone was seen a single time. The genes are TRBV11-2 and TRBJ2-5, with TRBD2 identical over 13 bases. The junction had 11 bases not matched to a gene; V was cut back by 4 bases and J by 3 bases. The CDR3 length is 18 residues. Germline V lookup: CDR1 SGHAT, CDR2 FQNNGV. The CDR3 reads CASSSLLLAGGRKETQYF. CDR3 nucleotide sequence: TGTGCCAGCAGCTCACTCCTACTAGCGGGGGGGCGAAAAGAGACCCAGTACTTC.

V is TRBV30 and J is TRBJ2-2, with TRBD2 identical over 8 bases. Germline V gene lookup returns CDR1 GTSNPN and CDR2 SVGIG (reference sequence). V was clipped by 4 bases and J by 4 bases; unmatched bases: 14. The CDR3 spans 17 residues. CDR3 nucleotide sequence: TGTGCCTGGATACCCTTTGTCGGGGGGGCCTTCACCGGGGAGCTGTTTTTT. This codes for CAWIPFVGGAFTGELFF. The whole variable domain, remainder taken from reference TRBV30 and TRBJ2-2, is SQTIHQWPATLVQPVGSPLSLECTVEGTSNPNLYWYRQAAGRGLQLLFYSVGIGQISSEVPQNLSASRPQDRQFILSSKKLLLSDSGFYLCAWIPFVGGAFTGELFFGEGSRLTVL.

This clone was observed a few times. J is TRBJ1-1 and V is TRBV6-5, with 7 positions matching TRBD1. CDR3 length equals 13 residues. The V segment lost 7 bases and the J segment 1 base; nucleotides outside the gene matches: 3. The V gene's germline CDR1 is MNHEY and CDR2 SVGAGI. The CDR3 is CASTRQGNTEAFF. Here the CDR3 DNA reads TGTGCCAGCACAAGACAGGGGAACACTGAAGCTTTCTTT.

The rearrangement uses TRBV7-8 and TRBJ2-5, with 15 bases lining up with TRBD2. Germline V gene sequence: CDR1 SGHVS, CDR2 FQNEAQ. The length of the CDR3 is 18 residues. V dropped 0 bases and J dropped 4; count of bases not matched to a gene: 6. The CDR3: CASSLAGLAGGLGETQYF. The CDR3 nucleotides read TGTGCCAGCAGCTTAGCGGGACTAGCGGGGGGATTGGGAGAGACCCAGTACTTC.

The chain joins TRBV6-2 or TRBV6-3 to TRBJ2-1; D perhaps matches TRBD1 (5 bases). V was clipped by 6 bases and J by 1 base, with 13 bases between them. Germline CDR1 reads MNHEY; CDR2 reads SVGEGT. This CDR3 spans 15 amino acids. The CDR3 nucleotides read TGTGCCAGCAGCCCTAGGGGTCGTTCCTACAATGAGCAGTTCTTC. Protein product: CASSPRGRSYNEQFF.

V usage is TRBV7-9 and J usage is TRBJ2-2; maybe TRBD1 (5 bases). V was trimmed by 5 bases and J by 3 bases, leaving 13 bases between them. The germline V gene has CDR1 SEHNR and CDR2 FQNEAQ (reference sequence). The CDR3 is 15 residues long. This CDR3 is CASSPYDSYTGELFF. For the CDR3, the DNA is TGTGCCAGCAGCCCATATGACAGCTACACCGGGGAGCTGTTTTTT.

The chain links TRBV6-5 to TRBJ1-2, with TRBD1 matching 11 bases. CDR3 size: 12 residues. V lost 10 bases to trimming and J lost 6 bases; unmatched junction nucleotides: 4. Germline V gives CDR1 MNHEY, CDR2 SVGAGI. CDR3 in DNA: TGTGCCACCTCGGACAGGGGGCATGGCTACACCTTC. Translation gives CATSDRGHGYTF.

V usage is TRBV15 and J usage is TRBJ2-3; D remains unclear. This CDR3 is 15 amino acids long. The V gene's germline CDR1 is LNHNV and CDR2 YYDKDF (reference sequence). V was shortened by 0 bases and J by 0 bases, with 7 bases between the two germline ends. The CDR3: CATSRDRGSTDTQYF. The CDR3 region has the DNA TGTGCCACCAGCAGAGATCGTGGCAGCACAGATACGCAGTATTTT.

This chain connects TRBV30 to TRBJ2-6; D uncertain. Trimming pared 5 bases from V and 2 bases from J, leaving 7 bases between. The CDR3 runs 13 residues. CDR1 is GTSNPN, CDR2 SVGIG, per germline (reference sequence). CDR3: CAWGRAGANVLTF. For the CDR3, the DNA is TGTGCCTGGGGACGAGCTGGGGCCAACGTCCTGACTTTC.

This clone showed up just a few times. The V call is TRBV30, the J call TRBJ1-6; tentatively, D is TRBD1 (5 bases). V was shortened by 5 bases and J by 9 bases, with 14 bases between the two germline ends. Per germline, CDR1 GTSNPN and CDR2 SVGIG (reference sequence). The CDR3 sequence is 13 residues long. CDR3 DNA sequence: TGTGCCTGGGGGGCCGAATGGAGTTCACCCCTCCACTTT. Translated, it gives CAWGAEWSSPLHF.

The chain links TRBV9 to TRBJ2-5, with TRBD2 identical over 9 bases. Germline lookup yields CDR1 SGDLS and CDR2 YYNGEE. This CDR3 has 15 residues. V gave up 6 bases and J gave up 1 base; unmatched junction bases: 7. The CDR3 nucleotides read TGTGCCAGCACCGGCGCTAGCGGGGTCCAAGAGACCCAGTACTTC. Translating gives CASTGASGVQETQYF.

The chain combines TRBV5-4 with TRBJ1-4; 10 nucleotides agree with TRBD1. J was trimmed by 6 bases and V by 3 bases; bases with no gene match: 5. CDR3 length equals 15 residues. CDR1 and CDR2 from the germline V gene are SGHNT and YYREEE (reference sequence). As DNA, the CDR3 is TGTGCCAGCAGCTGGACTGGACAGGGGGATGAAAAACTGTTTTTT. This sequence encodes CASSWTGQGDEKLFF.